Listed here are 23 T cell receptor beta chains from one sample, sequenced in a study of blood T cells in healthy people across ages. For the second PCR, which ran for about 7 to 11 cycles, a sample-barcoded 5' primer and a J-beta primer mix were used. A single record per CDR3 protein comes from TCRdb applying MiXCR to the 5' RACE reads. The sample contains about 840,000 distinct CDR3 sequences, just under 30% of which appear only once. A further study also used this sample, focusing on T cells of mothers and their children.

Sequenced: blood. These receptor sequences come from a woman aged 40 to 50 in good health.

This clonotype has a count of ten or more. The chain is built from TRBV28 and TRBJ1-2; D is unresolved. V was cut by 5 bases and J by 3 bases, with 10 bases left in between. Germline-derived CDR1 and CDR2 are MDHEN and SYDVKM. There are 13 residues in the CDR3. The CDR3 DNA is TGTGCCAGCAGTCCCCGAAAGGACTATGGCTACACCTTC. Its protein is CASSPRKDYGYTF.

V usage is TRBV20-1 and J usage is TRBJ2-4; 7 positions match TRBD1. The trim removed 7 bases at V and 13 bases at J, leaving 19 bases unmatched. The germline V gene has CDR1 DFQATT and CDR2 SNEGSKA (reference sequence). The CDR3 spans 14 residues. The DNA of the CDR3 is TGCAGTGGCCTACTATCCGGGACAGCTGGGGAGCAGTACTTC. Translated: CSGLLSGTAGEQYF.

This clonotype has ten or more counts. CDR3 nucleotide sequence: TGTGCCAGCAGCGCCCTCATGGGGATAGCGGGGGGGAGGATCCAAGAGACCCAGTACTTC. Translating gives CASSALMGIAGGRIQETQYF. The chain couples TRBV5-6 to TRBJ2-5; 11 bases agree with TRBD2. The CDR3 consists of 20 residues. Germline V gene data show CDR1 as SGHDT and CDR2 as YYEEEE. J gave up 1 base and V 4 bases, and 18 bases lay outside the gene matches.

There are a few counts of this clonotype. V gene TRBV6-2 or TRBV6-3 combines with J gene TRBJ2-7, with D tentatively TRBD1 or TRBD2 (7 bases each). CDR1 and CDR2 from the germline V gene are MNHEY and SVGEGT. V lost 7 bases, J lost 2 bases, and 18 bases lay in between. This CDR3 comprises 15 residues. The CDR3 nucleotides read TGTGCCAGCATCAAGGGGGCTAGCGGCACCTACGAGCAGTACTTC. Protein sequence: CASIKGASGTYEQYF.

V is TRBV12-3 or TRBV12-4 and J is TRBJ2-3; D possibly corresponds to TRBD2 (7 bases). V lost 7 bases, J lost 4 bases, and 15 bases lay in between. This CDR3 is built from 14 residues. This CDR3 reads CASTARGGPDTQYF. CDR3 sequence (DNA): TGTGCCAGCACCGCGAGGGGGGGGCCAGATACGCAGTATTTT.

A word on this clonotype: The germline gene is not matched at one end of the junction; a read error may be the cause. V usage is TRBV7-9 and J usage is TRBJ1-4; no clear D. This CDR3 has 16 amino acids. CDR1 is SEHNR, CDR2 FQNEAQ, per germline (reference sequence). CDR3 coding DNA: TGTGCCAGTAGCTTAATTTCGTGGGCTACTAATGAAAAACTGTTTTTT. It codes for CASSLISWATNEKLFF. The variable domain in full, with the rest retrieved from reference TRBV7-9 and TRBJ1-4, is DTGVSQNPRHKITKRGQNVTFRCDPISEHNRLYWYRQTLGQGPEFLTYFQNEAQLEKSRLLSDRFSAERPKGSFSTLEIQRTEQGDSAMYLCASSLISWATNEKLFFGSGTQLSVL.

There are a few counts of this clonotype. This chain connects TRBV2 to TRBJ2-5; TRBD1 aligns across 8 bases. Looked up from germline, CDR1 is SNHLY and CDR2 is FYNNEI. Trimming took 0 bases from V and 5 from J; bases not matched to a gene: 14. The CDR3 has 18 residues. As DNA, the CDR3 is TGTGCCAGCAGTGAAGCGGTCGTAAGGACAGGGAAGGGGGAGACCCAGTACTTC. Translation: CASSEAVVRTGKGETQYF.

In regard to this clonotype: A much larger clone is a single base away; this may be a read error. The chain carries TRBV30 and TRBJ2-1; D is perhaps TRBD2 (5 bases). V was pared by 2 bases and J by 9 bases, with 8 bases between. This CDR3 comprises 11 residues. Germline V gene sequence: CDR1 GTSNPN, CDR2 SVGIG (reference sequence). Here the CDR3 DNA reads TGTGCCTGGAGTTCCGGGGTTGAGCAGTTCTTC. Protein product: CAWSSGVEQFF.

This clonotype was detected ten times or more. The rearrangement joins TRBV29-1 to TRBJ2-6; D is undetermined. V gave up 6 bases and J gave up 1 base, with 16 bases separating them. Germline V gene data show CDR1 as SQVTM and CDR2 as ANQGSEA. The CDR3 has 16 residues. This chain's CDR3 is CSVRTRGSSGANVLTF. The CDR3 DNA is TGCAGCGTCCGGACGCGTGGGTCTTCTGGGGCCAACGTCCTGACTTTC.

In its sample, this clonotype was seen a few times. A much larger clone differs by one base, so this may be a read error. The rearrangement joins TRBV4-2 to TRBJ2-4; maybe TRBD2 (5 bases). The tail of the sequence fits TRBJ2-7 better, so the J call may be wrong. The CDR3 runs 14 residues. The germline CDR1 and CDR2 sequences are LGHNA and YNFKEQ. CDR3 DNA: TGTGCCAGCAGCCAAGCTGAGGACTTCTACGAGCAGTACTTC. Amino acids: CASSQAEDFYEQYF.

The chain carries TRBV3-1 and TRBJ2-5, with D uncertain. Trimming took off 2 bases at V and 0 bases at J, with 13 bases between the two ends. Germline V gene sequence: CDR1 LGHDT, CDR2 YNNKEL (reference sequence). CDR3 length: 16 residues. The CDR3 DNA reads TGTGCCAGCAGCCAACCCTCCTTTAGCTACCAAGAGACCCAGTACTTC. This codes for CASSQPSFSYQETQYF.

V usage is TRBV7-9 and J usage is TRBJ2-1, with a weak D call TRBD1 (6 bases). This CDR3 has 13 residues. Trimming took off 5 bases at V and 9 bases at J, with 14 bases between the two ends. The germline V gene has CDR1 SEHNR and CDR2 FQNEAQ (reference sequence). The CDR3 loop is CASSRTGSPEQFF. The CDR3, as DNA: TGTGCCAGCAGCCGCACAGGGTCCCCTGAGCAGTTCTTC.

In this sample, this clonotype turned up a few times. This rearrangement joins TRBV2 to TRBJ1-1; possible D gene TRBD1, 6 bases. This CDR3 contains 11 residues. Germline V gene sequence: CDR1 SNHLY, CDR2 FYNNEI. V shed 11 bases and J shed 8 bases, with 15 bases lying between them. The CDR3 is CAPKRGKEAFF. The CDR3 nucleotides are TGTGCCCCTAAAAGGGGGAAAGAAGCTTTCTTT. Using reference TRBV2 and TRBJ1-1 for the parts outside the CDR3, the full variable domain is EPEVTQTPSHQVTQMGQEVILRCVPISNHLYFYWYRQILGQKVEFLVSFYNNEISEKSEIFDDQFSVERPDGSNFTLKIRSTKLEDSAMYFCAPKRGKEAFFGQGTRLTVV.

V and J are TRBV20-1 and TRBJ1-6; 7 bases fit TRBD1. This CDR3 is built from 13 residues. The V gene end was trimmed by 5 bases and the J gene end by 7 bases; junction bases not matched to a gene: 5. Germline V lookup: CDR1 DFQATT, CDR2 SNEGSKA (reference sequence). As DNA, the CDR3 is TGCAGTGCTGAGAGACAGGGCAATTCACCCCTCCACTTT. Translation: CSAERQGNSPLHF.

In its sample, this clonotype was seen a few times. This rearrangement joins TRBV7-3 to TRBJ1-1, with TRBD1 matching 9 bases. The CDR3 runs to 14 residues. V was clipped by 5 bases and J by 6 bases; unmatched bases: 7. The germline V gene encodes CDR1 SGHTA and CDR2 FQGTGA. The CDR3 here is CASSPQDRGSEAFF. The CDR3 DNA sequence: TGTGCCAGCAGCCCACAGGACAGGGGCTCTGAAGCTTTCTTT.

V gene TRBV11-1 combines with J gene TRBJ2-7; possible D gene TRBD2, 5 bases. Germline V CDR1 and CDR2: SGHAT, FQDESV (reference sequence). Trimming removed 2 bases at V and 2 bases at J, with 10 bases between. This CDR3 has 14 amino acids. The CDR3 here is CASSLQRGTYEQYF. DNA for the CDR3: TGTGCCAGCAGCTTACAACGAGGGACCTACGAGCAGTACTTC.

This sequence joins TRBV10-3 and TRBJ2-5; possible D gene TRBD2, 5 bases. V dropped 3 bases and J dropped 5 bases, with 13 bases sitting between them. CDR3 size: 14 residues. The germline V gene has CDR1 ENHRY and CDR2 SYGVKD. In DNA, the CDR3 is TGTGCCATCAGTGATACGGCCCGAGGGGAGACCCAGTACTTC. Its protein is CAISDTARGETQYF.

This clonotype was counted only a few times. A much larger clonotype is one base distant, so this may be a read error. CDR3 bases: TGTGCCATGTCGGGACAGAGCTCCTACGAGCAGTACTTC. It codes for CAMSGQSSYEQYF. V is TRBV6-2 or TRBV6-3 and J is TRBJ2-7; 7 positions agree with TRBD1. V shed 10 bases and J 0 bases; nucleotides not matched to a gene: 6. CDR3 length: 13 residues. Germline lookup yields CDR1 MNHEY and CDR2 SVGEGT.

This clonotype was recorded a few times. This chain uses TRBV7-9 with TRBJ1-2; D call uncertain. Germline CDR1 SEHNR, CDR2 FQNEAQ (reference sequence). V lost 8 bases and J lost 8, with 18 bases in between. The CDR3 sequence is 13 residues long. CDR3 loop: CASVETPMEGYTF. CDR3 DNA sequence: TGTGCCAGCGTGGAGACCCCGATGGAAGGCTACACCTTC.

Comments on this clonotype: A read error may be the cause here, since a much bigger clone is one base away. The chain employs TRBV7-2 and TRBJ2-5, with D maybe TRBD1 (6 bases). The J call is doubtful: the DNA matches TRBJ2-1 better. CDR3 length: 14 amino acids. Germline V CDR1 and CDR2: SGHTA, FQGNSA. The chain's CDR3 is CASSLSRGQETQFF. The CDR3 DNA sequence: TGTGCCAGCAGCTTATCCAGGGGACAAGAGACCCAGTTCTTC.

This clonotype occurred many times. The chain is built from TRBV7-9 and TRBJ2-7, with D uncertain. CDR1 is SEHNR, CDR2 FQNEAQ, per germline (reference sequence). Trimming stripped 5 bases from V and 0 bases from J, with 14 bases between. There are 15 residues in the CDR3. CDR3 coding DNA: TGTGCCAGCAGCCTAGTGACCGATTACTCCTACGAGCAGTACTTC. Amino acids: CASSLVTDYSYEQYF.

On this clonotype: A much larger clonotype is one base distant, so this may be a read error. The rearrangement links TRBV10-3 to TRBJ2-5; 7 bases line up with TRBD1. Trimming cost V 0 bases and J 4 bases; bases outside gene matches: 5. The CDR3 extends over 15 amino acids. CDR1 is ENHRY and CDR2 is SYGVKD in the germline V gene. DNA for the CDR3: TGTGCCATCAGTGAGTCTTCAACAGGGGTAGAGACCCAGTACTTC. Residues: CAISESSTGVETQYF.

This clonotype was counted many times. The rearrangement joins TRBV3-1 to TRBJ2-3, with no clear D. The CDR3 has 14 residues. The V end was cut by 1 base, the J end by 6 bases, with 11 bases between. In germline, CDR1 is LGHDT, CDR2 YNNKEL (reference sequence). The CDR3 DNA follows: TGTGCCAGCAGCCAAGCTTTGCTAGTTGATACGCAGTATTTT. Its translation: CASSQALLVDTQYF.